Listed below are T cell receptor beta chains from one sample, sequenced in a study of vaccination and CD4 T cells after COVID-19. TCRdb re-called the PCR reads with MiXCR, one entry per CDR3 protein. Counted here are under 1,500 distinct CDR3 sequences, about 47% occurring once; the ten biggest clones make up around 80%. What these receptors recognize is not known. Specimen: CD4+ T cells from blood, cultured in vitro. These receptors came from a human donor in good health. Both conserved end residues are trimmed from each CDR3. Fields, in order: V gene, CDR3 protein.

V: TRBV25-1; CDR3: ASSEGPNYGYT
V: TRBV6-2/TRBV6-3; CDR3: ASSYLRGETQY
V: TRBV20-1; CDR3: SARTDRKANEKLF
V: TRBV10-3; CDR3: AISDGRGRYAEQY
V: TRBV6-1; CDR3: ASSRTSGMADTQY
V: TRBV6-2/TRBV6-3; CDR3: ASSLTRYEQY